These 14 T cell receptor beta chains share one sample of origin, sequenced in a study of sequential checkpoint blockade in melanoma. The treatment: randomized to nivolumab then ipilimumab (arm A) or the reverse (arm B). Sequenced by immunoSEQ multiplex PCR; TCRdb stores in-frame clones only, minus some. This table holds about 10,000 clones, around 75% found once. The sequencing used CD8+ T cells sorted from blood (inferred from file names), collected from a patient given nivolumab and ipilimumab in sequence. The receptors shown here come from a human donor with melanoma.

The rearrangement joins TRBV19 to TRBJ2-1; 14 bases line up with TRBD2. The CDR3 sequence is 15 residues long. Germline CDR1 reads LNHDA; CDR2 reads SQIVND (reference sequence). Germline trimming cut 1 base from V and 7 bases from J; bases unmatched to any gene: 0. The CDR3 reads CASSIGLAGGNEQFF. Here the CDR3 DNA reads TGTGCCAGTAGTATAGGACTAGCGGGAGGGAATGAGCAGTTCTTC.

About this clone: Within the sample, other DNA sequences also encode this same CDR3. V is TRBV27 and J is TRBJ2-7; the match to TRBD1 covers 7 bases. This CDR3 has 8 amino acids. CDR1 and CDR2 from the germline V gene are MNHEY and SMNVEV (reference sequence). Trimming removed 11 bases from V and 10 bases from J; junction bases left unmatched: 2. CDR3 sequence: CAAGGQYF. CDR3 coding DNA: TGTGCCGCAGGGGGACAGTACTTC.

The chain combines TRBV29-1 with TRBJ2-7; D may be TRBD1 (6 bases). The V and J ends lost 3 bases and 3 bases respectively, with 9 bases between them. The CDR3 has 12 residues. Germline values: CDR1 SQVTM, CDR2 ANQGSEA. The CDR3 here is CSVDRGDYEQYF. CDR3 in DNA: TGCAGCGTTGACAGGGGTGACTACGAGCAGTACTTC.

This clone showed up just once. The J gene is TRBJ2-4, the V gene TRBV10-1; TRBD1 agrees at 9 bases. The CDR3 runs 18 residues. Trimming cost V 2 bases and J 1 base; bases outside gene matches: 9. Germline CDR1 is WNHNN and CDR2 is SYGVQD (reference sequence). The CDR3 protein is CASSEPPGQGMAKNIQYF. Here the CDR3 DNA reads TGCGCCAGCAGTGAGCCGCCGGGACAGGGAATGGCCAAAAACATTCAGTACTTC.

The chain uses TRBV19 and TRBJ1-2; D is undetermined. Germline CDR1 and CDR2: LNHDA and SQIVND (reference sequence). This CDR3 is 14 amino acids long. Trimming took 6 bases from V and 4 from J, leaving 15 bases between them. The CDR3 reads CASSPAEGGYGYTF. CDR3 coding DNA: TGTGCCAGTAGCCCCGCGGAGGGAGGCTATGGCTACACCTTC.

The chain uses TRBV9 and TRBJ2-2; D gene uncertain. V was shortened by 5 bases and J by 7 bases, with 12 bases between the two germline ends. The germline gives CDR1 SGDLS, CDR2 YYNGEE. The CDR3 spans 13 residues. CDR3 amino acids: CASRHASGGELFF. CDR3 coding DNA: TGTGCCAGCAGGCATGCGTCAGGCGGGGAGCTGTTTTTT.

J is TRBJ2-7 and V is TRBV2, with D unresolved. V lost 5 bases and J 3 bases, leaving 2 bases between the germline ends. CDR3 length: 10 amino acids. In germline, CDR1 is SNHLY, CDR2 FYNNEI. Written as DNA, the CDR3 is TGTGCCAGCAGTTACTACGAGCAGTACTTC. It encodes CASSYYEQYF.

J is TRBJ2-7 and V is TRBV19; D is uncertain. Germline V gene data show CDR1 as LNHDA and CDR2 as SQIVND (reference sequence). The CDR3 extends over 14 amino acids. With 5 bases removed from V and 3 bases from J, the gap between germline ends came to 14 bases. The CDR3 nucleotides read TGTGCCAGTAGTCCGGTGGAGTCCCTCTACGAGCAGTACTTC. Its protein is CASSPVESLYEQYF.

The chain uses TRBV28 and TRBJ2-3; 10 positions match TRBD2. The CDR3 extends over 17 amino acids. CDR1 and CDR2 (germline): MDHEN, SYDVKM. Losses at the gene ends were 3 bases for V and 2 bases for J; bases not matched to a gene: 8. As DNA, the CDR3 is TGTGCCAGCAGTTTTTGGGTAGCGGGAGGCATCACAGATACGCAGTATTTT. Amino acids: CASSFWVAGGITDTQYF.

The V and J genes are TRBV7-9 and TRBJ2-3, with no clear D. Trimming shortened V by 1 base and J by 2 bases, and 7 bases separated the two germline ends. CDR1 and CDR2 from the germline V gene are SEHNR and FQNEAQ (reference sequence). The CDR3 totals 14 residues. CDR3 amino acids: CASSLGLLTDTQYF. DNA for the CDR3: TGTGCCAGCAGCTTAGGACTTCTCACAGATACGCAGTATTTT.

This sequence joins TRBV7-2 and TRBJ2-3, with D perhaps TRBD1 (6 bases). The CDR3 spans 16 residues. V dropped 1 base and J dropped 5 bases, with 16 bases sitting between them. Germline lookup yields CDR1 SGHTA and CDR2 FQGNSA. The CDR3 sequence: CASSLGDRSPKDTQYF. CDR3 bases: TGTGCCAGCAGCTTAGGAGACAGGTCACCGAAAGATACGCAGTATTTT.

The rearrangement links TRBV27 to TRBJ2-7, with a weak D call TRBD1 (6 bases). V dropped 6 bases and J dropped 5 bases, with 17 bases sitting between them. The CDR3 consists of 14 residues. From germline, CDR1 is MNHEY and CDR2 SMNVEV (reference sequence). CDR3 DNA: TGTGCCAGCAGCTTGACAAACAGGGCCGACGAGCAGTACTTC. It codes for CASSLTNRADEQYF.

The V call is TRBV28, the J call TRBJ1-5; D remains ambiguous. V dropped 6 bases and J dropped 0 bases, with 12 bases sitting between them. Germline values: CDR1 MDHEN, CDR2 SYDVKM. The CDR3 covers 15 residues. The CDR3 reads CASRYRSDSNQPQHF. CDR3 DNA sequence: TGTGCCAGCAGATACAGATCCGATAGCAATCAGCCCCAGCATTTT.

The chain recombines TRBV9 with TRBJ1-1; 7 bases agree with TRBD1. The J segment lost 0 bases and the V segment lost 3 bases, leaving 2 bases of the junction unmatched. The CDR3 is 14 amino acids. Germline loops: CDR1 SGDLS, CDR2 YYNGEE. The CDR3 is CASSGDSLNTEAFF. In DNA form, the CDR3 reads TGTGCCAGCAGCGGGGACAGTTTGAACACTGAAGCTTTCTTT. The full variable domain, with the rest looked up from reference TRBV9 and TRBJ1-1, is DSGVTQTPKHLITATGQRVTLRCSPRSGDLSVYWYQQSLDQGLQFLIQYYNGEERAKGNILERFSAQQFPDLHSELNLSSLELGDSALYFCASSGDSLNTEAFFGQGTRLTVV.